This record concerns one T cell receptor beta chain sequence. Seattle patient enrollment occurred during active infection, with longitudinal follow-up thereafter. Original methodology: Reference gene primer amplification yielded estimated nucleated cell counts. Clones were read by immunoSEQ multiplex PCR, and TCRdb kept only the in-frame ones, dropping some. D and trimming were read from the DNA, whereas the V and J calls and clone size are those reported in that table. The profile shows more than 200,000 clones, approximately 86% of them singletons. Germline CDR1 MNHEY, CDR2 SVGEGT. V was clipped by 2 bases and J by 0 bases, with 10 bases between them. This CDR3 comprises 15 residues. This sample was taken from a study of blood T cell repertoires in COVID-19. Study summary: Donors in the United States, Italy and Spain gave samples during acute or convalescent COVID-19. PBMCs, B-cell-depleted T cells, or T cells were the source of the cDNA or gDNA that made up the material.

Material: peripheral blood. This clonotype originated in a woman aged 45-60 years with COVID-19, enrolled during active disease. The gene calls are TRBV6-2 or TRBV6-3 and TRBJ2-5; D is perhaps TRBD2 (5 bases). DNA for the CDR3: TGTGCCAGCAGTTACAGCGGTTCTAACCAAGAGACCCAGTACTTC. Amino acid sequence: CASSYSGSNQETQYF.